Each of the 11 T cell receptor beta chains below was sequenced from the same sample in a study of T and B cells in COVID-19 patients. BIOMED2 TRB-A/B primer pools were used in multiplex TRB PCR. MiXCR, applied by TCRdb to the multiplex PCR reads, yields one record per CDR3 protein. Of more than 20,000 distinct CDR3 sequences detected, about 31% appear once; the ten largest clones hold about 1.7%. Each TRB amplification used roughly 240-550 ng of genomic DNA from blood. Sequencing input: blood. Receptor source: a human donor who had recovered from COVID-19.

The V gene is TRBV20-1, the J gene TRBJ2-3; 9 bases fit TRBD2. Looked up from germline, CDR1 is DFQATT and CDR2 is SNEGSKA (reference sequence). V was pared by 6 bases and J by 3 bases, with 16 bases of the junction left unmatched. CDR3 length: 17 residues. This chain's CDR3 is CSAQIGGREVWTDTQYF. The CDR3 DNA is TGCAGTGCCCAGATTGGCGGGAGGGAGGTTTGGACAGATACGCAGTATTTT.

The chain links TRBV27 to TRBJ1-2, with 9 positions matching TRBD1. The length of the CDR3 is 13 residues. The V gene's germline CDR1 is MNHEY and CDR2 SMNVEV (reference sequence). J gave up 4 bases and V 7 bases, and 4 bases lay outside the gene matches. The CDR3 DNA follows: TGTGCCAGCACCGGGACAGGGATCTATGGCTACACCTTC. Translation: CASTGTGIYGYTF.

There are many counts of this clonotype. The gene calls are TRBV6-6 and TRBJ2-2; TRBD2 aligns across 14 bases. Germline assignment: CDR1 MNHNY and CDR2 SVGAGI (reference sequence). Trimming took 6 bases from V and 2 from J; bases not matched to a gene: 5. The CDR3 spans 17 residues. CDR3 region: CASSRLAGGPNTGELFF. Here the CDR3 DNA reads TGTGCCAGCAGCCGACTAGCGGGAGGGCCAAACACCGGGGAGCTGTTTTTT.

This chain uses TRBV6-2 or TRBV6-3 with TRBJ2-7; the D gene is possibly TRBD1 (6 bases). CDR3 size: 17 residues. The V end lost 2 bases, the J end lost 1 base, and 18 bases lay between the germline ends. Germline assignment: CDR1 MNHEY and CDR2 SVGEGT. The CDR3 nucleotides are TGTGCCAGCAGTTACCCGAAAGCCGGACAGCCATCCTACGAGCAGTACTTC. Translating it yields CASSYPKAGQPSYEQYF.

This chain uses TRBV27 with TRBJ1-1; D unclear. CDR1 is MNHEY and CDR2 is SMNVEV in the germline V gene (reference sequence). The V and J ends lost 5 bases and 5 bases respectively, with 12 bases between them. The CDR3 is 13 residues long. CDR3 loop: CASSPVIGTEAFF. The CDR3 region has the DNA TGTGCCAGCAGTCCCGTTATCGGGACTGAAGCTTTCTTT.

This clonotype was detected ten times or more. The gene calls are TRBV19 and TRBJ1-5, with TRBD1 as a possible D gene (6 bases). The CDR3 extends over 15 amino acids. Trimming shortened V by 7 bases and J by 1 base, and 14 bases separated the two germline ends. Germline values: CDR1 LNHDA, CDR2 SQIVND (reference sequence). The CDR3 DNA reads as TGTGCCAGTAACATACAGGGATTCAGCAATCAGCCCCAGCATTTT. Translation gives CASNIQGFSNQPQHF.

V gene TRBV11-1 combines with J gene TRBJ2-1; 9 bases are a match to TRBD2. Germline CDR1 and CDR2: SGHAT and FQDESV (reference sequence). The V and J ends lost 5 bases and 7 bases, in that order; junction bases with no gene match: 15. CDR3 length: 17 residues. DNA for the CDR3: TGTGCCAGCAGCCCCCGTAGCGGTTTAGCGGGGGAAAATGAGCAGTTCTTC. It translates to CASSPRSGLAGENEQFF.

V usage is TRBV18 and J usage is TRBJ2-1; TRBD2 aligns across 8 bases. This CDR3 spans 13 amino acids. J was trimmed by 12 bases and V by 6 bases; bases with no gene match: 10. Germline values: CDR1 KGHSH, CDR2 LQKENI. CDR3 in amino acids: CASSPGLAPRQFF. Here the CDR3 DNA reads TGTGCCAGCTCCCCCGGACTAGCCCCCAGGCAGTTCTTC.

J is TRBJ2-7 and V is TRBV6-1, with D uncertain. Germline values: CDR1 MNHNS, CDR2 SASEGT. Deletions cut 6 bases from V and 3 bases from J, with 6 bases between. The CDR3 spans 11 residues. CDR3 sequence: CASSIHYEQYF. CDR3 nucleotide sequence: TGTGCCAGCAGCATTCACTACGAGCAGTACTTC.

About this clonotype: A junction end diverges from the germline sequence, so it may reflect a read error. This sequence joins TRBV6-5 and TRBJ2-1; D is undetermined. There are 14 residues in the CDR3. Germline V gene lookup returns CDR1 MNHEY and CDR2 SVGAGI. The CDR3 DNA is TGTGCCACCAGTGAGTTCCTCGGGTTGAATGAGCAGTTCTTC. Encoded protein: CATSEFLGLNEQFF.

Here the CDR3 reads CASSSPLWTGENEQFF. The CDR3 DNA sequence: TGTGCCAGCAGCTCACCGCTGTGGACAGGGGAAAATGAGCAGTTCTTC. V usage is TRBV5-6 and J usage is TRBJ2-1, with TRBD1 identical over 9 bases. The germline gives CDR1 SGHDT, CDR2 YYEEEE. With V trimmed by 3 bases and J by 7 bases, 11 bases remained unmatched. The CDR3 is made up of 16 amino acids.